The rows below give T cell receptor beta chains drawn from one sample of a study of OX40 agonist ivuxolimab in advanced cancers. Sequenced by immunoSEQ multiplex PCR; TCRdb stores in-frame clones only, minus some. Of roughly 34,000 clones in the sample, over 60% are singletons; the top ten hold roughly 19%. The material was CD4+ or CD8+ T cells sorted from blood, obtained in a trial of the OX40 agonist ivuxolimab. The receptors shown here come from an adult with an advanced solid tumor such as melanoma, head and neck, liver or kidney cancer. Each CDR3 is given with its conserved first and last residue. Each record gives: J gene, V gene, D gene, clone size, CDR3 DNA, CDR3 protein. The D gene is left open where the match is weak. A clone size is listed for some rows: how often the clone was seen (once, few, many), or a class if it is expanded.

TRBJ1-2 | TRBV30 | TRBD1 | - | TGTGCCTGGAGCGGACAGGGGAACTATGGCTACACCTTC | CAWSGQGNYGYTF
TRBJ1-1 | TRBV27 | - | few | TGTGCCAGCGGACCCCCCTACACTGAAGCTTTCTTT | CASGPPYTEAFF
TRBJ1-5 | TRBV7-8 | - | few | TGTGCCAGCAGCTTAGACGTAGGTCAGCCCCAGCATTTT | CASSLDVGQPQHF
TRBJ1-1 | TRBV6-5 | TRBD1 | - | TGTGCCAGCAGTCGGAGCAGGGGGCCCACTGAAGCTTTCTTT | CASSRSRGPTEAFF
TRBJ1-2 | TRBV6-5 | TRBD1 | - | TGTGCCAGCAGCCTCAGGACAGGGGGCTCGGGAGGCTACACCTTC | CASSLRTGGSGGYTF
TRBJ1-2 | TRBV29-1 | TRBD1 | - | TGCAGCGTTGAAGAAAAGACAGGGGAATATGGCTACACCTTC | CSVEEKTGEYGYTF
TRBJ1-3 | TRBV19 | - | - | TGTGCCAGTATATCGGGGGCACTTGGAAACACCATATATTTT | CASISGALGNTIYF
TRBJ1-2 | TRBV5-2 | - | - | TGTGCCAGCAAAAGTACTCGAATACGAAAGACCTATGGCTACACCTTC | CASKSTRIRKTYGYTF
TRBJ2-2 | TRBV5-1 | - | - | TGCGCCAGCAGCCCGGATTACACCGGGGAGCTGTTTTTT | CASSPDYTGELFF
TRBJ2-3 | TRBV7-6 | - | few | TGTGCCAGCAGCTTATTCCCGAATTCAGTTCCAGATACGCAGTATTTT | CASSLFPNSVPDTQYF
TRBJ2-3 | TRBV10-3 | - | - | TGTGCCATCAGTGGCCTCTCCTCTAGCACAGATACGCAGTATTTT | CAISGLSSSTDTQYF
TRBJ1-4 | TRBV14 | TRBD1 | - | TGTGCCAGGAGGGACAGGGAGGATGAAAAACTGTTTTTT | CARRDREDEKLFF
TRBJ1-1 | TRBV5-6 | TRBD1 | few | TGTGCCAGCAGCCGCAGGGGGCTATCTGAAGCTTTCTTT | CASSRRGLSEAFF
TRBJ2-3 | TRBV6-1 | - | - | TGTGCCAGCAGTGAAGCAGGGGCAGGGTCGGGAGATACGCAGTATTTT | CASSEAGAGSGDTQYF
TRBJ1-2 | TRBV7-9 | - | once | TGTGCCAGCGGGAAAGATCGTGGCTACACCTTC | CASGKDRGYTF
TRBJ1-1 | TRBV11-2 | - | - | TGTGCCAGCAGCTTACCCCCCGAGACCAGCGGTGAAGCTTTCTTT | CASSLPPETSGEAFF
TRBJ1-1 | TRBV5-1 | - | - | TGCGCCAGCAGCTTGCAAAGGGGCACTGAAGCTTTCTTT | CASSLQRGTEAFF
TRBJ1-1 | TRBV9 | - | - | TGTGCCAGCAGCGTAGGGGCAGGGGCGACTGAAGCTTTCTTT | CASSVGAGATEAFF
TRBJ1-6 | TRBV30 | - | - | TGTGCCTGGAACCTCGGGGCCAATAATTCACCCCTCCACTTT | CAWNLGANNSPLHF
TRBJ2-7 | TRBV6-1 | - | - | TGTGCCAGCAGACCGGGACCGAGGACCTACGAGCAGTACTTC | CASRPGPRTYEQYF
TRBJ1-5 | TRBV27 | - | few | TGTGCCAGCAGTTTAAGATTCAATCAGCCCCAGCATTTT | CASSLRFNQPQHF
TRBJ1-2 | TRBV29-1 | - | - | TGCAGCGTTGACGAGGGCGGGTACACCTTC | CSVDEGGYTF
TRBJ1-2 | TRBV2 | - | few | TGTGCCAGCAGTGATAGCCTACAGGGTCGTGGCTACACCTTC | CASSDSLQGRGYTF
TRBJ1-6 | TRBV6-5 | TRBD1 | - | TGTGCCAGCAGCAGACAGGGAGAAAGTGCTTCACCCCTCCACTTT | CASSRQGESASPLHF
TRBJ2-3 | TRBV19 | TRBD2 | - | TGTGCCAGTAGTATATTTGCTAGCGGGGGCACAGATACGCAGTATTTT | CASSIFASGGTDTQYF
TRBJ2-7 | TRBV2 | TRBD1 | - | TGTGCCAGCAGGACCCCGGACAGGGGGTACGAGCAGTACTTC | CASRTPDRGYEQYF
TRBJ2-5 | TRBV9 | TRBD1 | - | TGTGCCAGCAGCGTCGGGACAGGGTATGGGGAGACCCAGTACTTC | CASSVGTGYGETQYF
TRBJ1-2 | TRBV2 | - | - | TGTGCCACAACGCAGGCGTATGACTACACCTTC | CATTQAYDYTF
TRBJ1-1 | TRBV6-6 | TRBD1 | - | TGTGCCAGCAGTCAGGGACAGGCGAACACTGAAGCTTTCTTT | CASSQGQANTEAFF
TRBJ2-6 | TRBV5-4 | TRBD1 | - | TGTGCCAGCAGCCAGGGACAGGGGATCTCTGGGGCCAACGTCCTGACTTTC | CASSQGQGISGANVLTF
TRBJ1-3 | TRBV7-9 | - | few | TGTGCCGAACTGGGGTTAGCGAACACCATATATTTT | CAELGLANTIYF
TRBJ1-2 | TRBV5-6 | TRBD1 | - | TGTGCCAGCAGCTTGGGGCCGCGACAGGGCGTCGGTGGCTACACCTTC | CASSLGPRQGVGGYTF
TRBJ2-7 | TRBV27 | TRBD1 | few | TGTGCCAGCAGACGACAGGGGTTGGGAGACGAGCAGTACTTC | CASRRQGLGDEQYF